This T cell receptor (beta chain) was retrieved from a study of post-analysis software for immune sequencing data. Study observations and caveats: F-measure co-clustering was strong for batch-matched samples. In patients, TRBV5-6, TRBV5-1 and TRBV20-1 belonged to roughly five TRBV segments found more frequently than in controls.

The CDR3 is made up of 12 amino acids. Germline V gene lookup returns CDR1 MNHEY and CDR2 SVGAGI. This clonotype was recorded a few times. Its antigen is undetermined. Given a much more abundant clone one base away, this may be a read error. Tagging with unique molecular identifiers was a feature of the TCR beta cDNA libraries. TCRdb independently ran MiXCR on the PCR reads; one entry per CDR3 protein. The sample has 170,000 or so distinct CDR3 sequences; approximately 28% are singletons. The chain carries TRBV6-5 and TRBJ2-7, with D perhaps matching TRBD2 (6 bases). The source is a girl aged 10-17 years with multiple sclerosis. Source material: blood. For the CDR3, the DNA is TGTGCCAGCAGTCTTAGTTGGGGGGAGCAGGACTTC. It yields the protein CASSLSWGEQDF.